This T cell receptor (beta chain) was captured in a study of blood T cell repertoires in COVID-19. Study context: There were acute and convalescent COVID-19 samples, and they came from the United States, Italy and Spain. T cells, B-cell-depleted T cells, or PBMCs supplied cDNA or gDNA.

From germline, CDR1 is LNHDA and CDR2 SQIVND (reference sequence). The CDR3 runs to 12 residues. The V segment lost 7 bases and the J segment 9 bases; nucleotides outside the gene matches: 6. In the original analysis: By means of reference gene primer amplification, nucleated cell counts were estimated. Sequenced by immunoSEQ multiplex PCR; TCRdb stores in-frame clones only, minus some. Clone size and the V and J calls come from that table; the DNA yielded D and trimming. The sample yields about 170,000 clones, 85% seen once. The chain has TRBV19 and TRBJ1-5, with 7 bases matching TRBD1. What was sequenced was peripheral blood. This clonotype originated in a human donor with acute or convalescent COVID-19. The donor label of this sample is uncertain. The CDR3 region has the DNA TGTGCCAGTAATGGACAGGTGGGGCCCCAGCATTTT. Amino acids: CASNGQVGPQHF.